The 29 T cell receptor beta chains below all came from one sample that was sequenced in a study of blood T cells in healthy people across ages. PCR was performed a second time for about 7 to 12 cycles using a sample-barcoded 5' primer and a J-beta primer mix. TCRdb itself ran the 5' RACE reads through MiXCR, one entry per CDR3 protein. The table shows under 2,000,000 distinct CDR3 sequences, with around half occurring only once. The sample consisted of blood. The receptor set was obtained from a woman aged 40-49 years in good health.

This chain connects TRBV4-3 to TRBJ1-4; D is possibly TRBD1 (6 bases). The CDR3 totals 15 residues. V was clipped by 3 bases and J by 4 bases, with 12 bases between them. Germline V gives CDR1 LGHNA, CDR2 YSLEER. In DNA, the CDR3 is TGCGCCAGCAGCCAGACGCGCAGGGGTAATGAAAAACTGTTTTTT. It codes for CASSQTRRGNEKLFF.

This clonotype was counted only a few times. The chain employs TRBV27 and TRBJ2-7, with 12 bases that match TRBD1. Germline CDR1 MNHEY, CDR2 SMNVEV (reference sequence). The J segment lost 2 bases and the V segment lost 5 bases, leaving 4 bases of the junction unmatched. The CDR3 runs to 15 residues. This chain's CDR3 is CASSGTGGLTYEQYF. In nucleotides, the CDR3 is TGTGCCAGCAGTGGGACAGGGGGCCTAACCTACGAGCAGTACTTC.

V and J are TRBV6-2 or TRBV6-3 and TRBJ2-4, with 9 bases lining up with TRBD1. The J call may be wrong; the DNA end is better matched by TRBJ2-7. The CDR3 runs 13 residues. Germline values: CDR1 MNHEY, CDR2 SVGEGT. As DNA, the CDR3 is TGTGCCAGTAAACAGGGGGCTTTCGACGAGCAGTACTTC. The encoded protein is CASKQGAFDEQYF.

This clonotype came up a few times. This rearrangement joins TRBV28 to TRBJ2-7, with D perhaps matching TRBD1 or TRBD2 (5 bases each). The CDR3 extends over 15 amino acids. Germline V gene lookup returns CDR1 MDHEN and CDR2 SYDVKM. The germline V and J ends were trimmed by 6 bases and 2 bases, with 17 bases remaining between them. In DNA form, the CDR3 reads TGTGCCAGCAGCTCCCCGGGACCGGGGACCTACGAGCAGTACTTC. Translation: CASSSPGPGTYEQYF. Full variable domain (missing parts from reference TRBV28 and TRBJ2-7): DVKVTQSSRYLVKRTGEKVFLECVQDMDHENMFWYRQDPGLGLRLIYFSYDVKMKEKGDIPEGYSVSREKKERFSLILESASTNQTSMYLCASSSPGPGTYEQYFGPGTRLTVT.

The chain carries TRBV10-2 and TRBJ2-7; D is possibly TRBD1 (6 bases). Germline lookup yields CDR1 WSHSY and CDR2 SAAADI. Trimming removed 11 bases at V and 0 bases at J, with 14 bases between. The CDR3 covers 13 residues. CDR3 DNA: TGCGCCCGCACGGTGGACAGCTCCTACGAGCAGTACTTC. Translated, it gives CARTVDSSYEQYF.

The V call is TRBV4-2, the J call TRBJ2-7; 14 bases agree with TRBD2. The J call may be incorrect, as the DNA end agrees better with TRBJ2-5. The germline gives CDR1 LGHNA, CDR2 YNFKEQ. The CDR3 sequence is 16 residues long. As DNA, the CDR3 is TGTGCCAGCAGCCCGCGGACTAGCGGGGGGTTAGAGACCCAGTACTTC. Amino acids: CASSPRTSGGLETQYF.

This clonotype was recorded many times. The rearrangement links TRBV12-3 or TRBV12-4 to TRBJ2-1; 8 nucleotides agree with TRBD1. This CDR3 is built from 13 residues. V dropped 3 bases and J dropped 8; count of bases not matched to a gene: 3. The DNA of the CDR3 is TGTGCCAGCAGTTTCGCAGGGGGCGATGAGCAGTTCTTC. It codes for CASSFAGGDEQFF.

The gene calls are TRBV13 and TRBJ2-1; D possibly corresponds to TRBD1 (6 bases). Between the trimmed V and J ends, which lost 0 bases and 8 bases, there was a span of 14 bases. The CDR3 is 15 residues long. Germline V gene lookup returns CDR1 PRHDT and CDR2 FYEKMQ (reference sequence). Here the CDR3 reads CASSLGTGYFDEQFF. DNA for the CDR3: TGTGCCAGCAGCTTAGGAACAGGGTATTTCGATGAGCAGTTCTTC.

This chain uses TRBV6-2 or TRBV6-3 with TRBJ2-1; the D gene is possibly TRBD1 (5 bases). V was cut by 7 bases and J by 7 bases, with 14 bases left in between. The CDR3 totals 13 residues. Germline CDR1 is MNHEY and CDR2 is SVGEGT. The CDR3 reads CASTLEKGNEQFF. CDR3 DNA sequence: TGTGCCAGCACCTTAGAAAAGGGGAATGAGCAGTTCTTC.

This CDR3 reads CASTVGNSYNEQFF. CDR3 nucleotide sequence: TGTGCCAGCACTGTAGGAAACTCCTACAATGAGCAGTTCTTC. The rearrangement links TRBV2 to TRBJ2-1; D gene unclear. From germline, CDR1 is SNHLY and CDR2 FYNNEI. There are 14 residues in the CDR3. V shed 7 bases and J shed 0 bases, with 10 bases lying between them.

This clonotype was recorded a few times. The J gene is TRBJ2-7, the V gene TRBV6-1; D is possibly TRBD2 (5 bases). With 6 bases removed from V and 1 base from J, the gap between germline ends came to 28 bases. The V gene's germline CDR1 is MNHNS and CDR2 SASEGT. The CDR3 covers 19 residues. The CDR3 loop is CASRGPKRGVRDGSYEQYF. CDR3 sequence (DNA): TGTGCCAGCAGGGGCCCTAAGAGAGGTGTACGGGATGGGTCCTACGAGCAGTACTTC.

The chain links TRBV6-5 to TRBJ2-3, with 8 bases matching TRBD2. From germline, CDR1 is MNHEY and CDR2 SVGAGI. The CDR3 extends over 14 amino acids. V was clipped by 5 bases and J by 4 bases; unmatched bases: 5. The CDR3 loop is CASSKSGGSDTQYF. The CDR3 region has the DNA TGTGCCAGCAGTAAGAGCGGGGGTTCAGATACGCAGTATTTT.

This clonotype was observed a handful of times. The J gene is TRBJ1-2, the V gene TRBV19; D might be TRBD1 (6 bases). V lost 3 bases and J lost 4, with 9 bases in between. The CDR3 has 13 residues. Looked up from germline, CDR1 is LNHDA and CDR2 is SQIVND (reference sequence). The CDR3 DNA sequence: TGTGCCAGTAGTATCGGGGGCGTCTATGGCTACACCTTC. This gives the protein CASSIGGVYGYTF.

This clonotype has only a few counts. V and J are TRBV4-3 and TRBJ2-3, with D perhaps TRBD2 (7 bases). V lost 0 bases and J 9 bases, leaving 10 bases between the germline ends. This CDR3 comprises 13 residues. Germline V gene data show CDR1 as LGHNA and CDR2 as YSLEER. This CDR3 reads CASSQDRGGTQYF. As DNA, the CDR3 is TGCGCCAGCAGCCAAGATCGCGGGGGCACGCAGTATTTT.

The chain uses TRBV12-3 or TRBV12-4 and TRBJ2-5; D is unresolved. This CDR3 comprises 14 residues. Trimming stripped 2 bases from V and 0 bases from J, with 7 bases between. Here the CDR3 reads CASSLRSDQETQYF. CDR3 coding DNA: TGTGCCAGCAGTTTAAGGTCAGACCAAGAGACCCAGTACTTC.

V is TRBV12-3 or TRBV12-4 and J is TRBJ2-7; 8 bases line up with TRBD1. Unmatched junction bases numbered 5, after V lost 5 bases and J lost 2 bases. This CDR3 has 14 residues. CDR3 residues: CASSPPDRAYEQYF. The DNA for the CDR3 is TGTGCCAGCAGTCCTCCGGACAGGGCCTACGAGCAGTACTTC.

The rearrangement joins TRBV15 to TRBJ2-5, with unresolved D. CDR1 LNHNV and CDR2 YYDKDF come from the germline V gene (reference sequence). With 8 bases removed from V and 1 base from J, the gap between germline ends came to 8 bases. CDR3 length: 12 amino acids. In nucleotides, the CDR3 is TGTGCCACCGCGCTGGGCCAAGAGACCCAGTACTTC. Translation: CATALGQETQYF.

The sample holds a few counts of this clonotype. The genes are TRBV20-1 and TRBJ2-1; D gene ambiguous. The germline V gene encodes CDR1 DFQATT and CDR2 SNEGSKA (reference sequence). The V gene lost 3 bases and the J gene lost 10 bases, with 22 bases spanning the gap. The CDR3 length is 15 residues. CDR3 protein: CSASDPGLPYGEQFF. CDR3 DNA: TGCAGTGCTAGCGACCCAGGCCTCCCCTACGGGGAGCAGTTCTTC.

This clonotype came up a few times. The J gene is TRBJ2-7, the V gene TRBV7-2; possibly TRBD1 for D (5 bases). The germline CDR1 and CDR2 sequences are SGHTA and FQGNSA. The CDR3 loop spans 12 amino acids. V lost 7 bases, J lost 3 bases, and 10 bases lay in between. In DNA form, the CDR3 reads TGTGCCAGCACCATGCAGGGCTACGAGCAGTACTTC. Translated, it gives CASTMQGYEQYF.

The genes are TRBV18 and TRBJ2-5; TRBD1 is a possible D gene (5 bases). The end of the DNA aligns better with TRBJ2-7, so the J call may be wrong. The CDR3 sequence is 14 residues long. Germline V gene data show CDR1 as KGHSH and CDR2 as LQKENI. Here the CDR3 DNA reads TGTGCCAGCTCACCATCGGACACACACTACGAGCAGTACTTC. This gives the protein CASSPSDTHYEQYF.

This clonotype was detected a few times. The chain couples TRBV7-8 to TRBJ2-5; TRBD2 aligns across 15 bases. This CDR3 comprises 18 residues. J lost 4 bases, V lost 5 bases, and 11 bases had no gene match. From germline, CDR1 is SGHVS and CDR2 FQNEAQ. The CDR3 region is CASSQGLAGGRTSETQYF. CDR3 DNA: TGTGCCAGCAGCCAGGGACTAGCGGGGGGTCGTACCTCAGAGACCCAGTACTTC.

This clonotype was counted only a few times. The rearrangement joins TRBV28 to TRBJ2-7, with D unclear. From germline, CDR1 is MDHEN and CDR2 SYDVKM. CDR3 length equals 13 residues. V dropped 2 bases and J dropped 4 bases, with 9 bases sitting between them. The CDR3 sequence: CASSLKIPYEQYF. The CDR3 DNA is TGTGCCAGCAGTTTAAAAATCCCATACGAGCAGTACTTC.

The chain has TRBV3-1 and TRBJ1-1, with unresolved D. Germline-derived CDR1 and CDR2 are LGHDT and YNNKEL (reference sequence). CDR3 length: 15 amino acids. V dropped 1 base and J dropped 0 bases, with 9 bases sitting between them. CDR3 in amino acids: CASSQGGVMNTEAFF. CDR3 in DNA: TGTGCCAGCAGCCAAGGCGGGGTAATGAACACTGAAGCTTTCTTT.

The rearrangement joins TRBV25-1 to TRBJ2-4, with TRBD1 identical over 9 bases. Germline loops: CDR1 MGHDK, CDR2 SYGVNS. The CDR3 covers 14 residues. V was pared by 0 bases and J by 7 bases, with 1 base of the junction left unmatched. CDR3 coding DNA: TGTGCCAGCAGTGAATATGGGACAGGGAACATTCAGTACTTC. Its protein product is CASSEYGTGNIQYF.

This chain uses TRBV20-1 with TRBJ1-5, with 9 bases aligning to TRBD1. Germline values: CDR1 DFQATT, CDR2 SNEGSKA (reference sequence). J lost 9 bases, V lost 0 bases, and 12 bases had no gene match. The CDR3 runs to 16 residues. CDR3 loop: CSARDLVDRGVGPQHF. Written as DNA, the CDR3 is TGCAGTGCTAGAGATTTGGTGGACAGGGGAGTTGGGCCCCAGCATTTT.

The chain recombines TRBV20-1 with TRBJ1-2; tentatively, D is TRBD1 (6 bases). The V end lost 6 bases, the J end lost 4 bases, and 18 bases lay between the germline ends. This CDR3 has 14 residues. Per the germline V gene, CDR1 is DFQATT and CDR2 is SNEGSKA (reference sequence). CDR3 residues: CSASPAGGSYGYTF. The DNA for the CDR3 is TGCAGTGCCTCCCCTGCGGGGGGCAGCTATGGCTACACCTTC.

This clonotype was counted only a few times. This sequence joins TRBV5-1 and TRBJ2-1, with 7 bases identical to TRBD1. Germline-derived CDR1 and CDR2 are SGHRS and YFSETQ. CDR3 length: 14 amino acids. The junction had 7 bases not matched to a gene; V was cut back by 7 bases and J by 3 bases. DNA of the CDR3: TGCGCCAGCTCCGGGACAGAGTTCTACAATGAGCAGTTCTTC. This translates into CASSGTEFYNEQFF.

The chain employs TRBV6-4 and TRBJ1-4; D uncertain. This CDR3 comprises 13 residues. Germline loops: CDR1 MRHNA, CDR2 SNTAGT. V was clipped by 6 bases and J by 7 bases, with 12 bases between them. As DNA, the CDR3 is TGTGCCAGCAGATCAAGGGAAAGTGAAAAACTGTTTTTT. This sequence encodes CASRSRESEKLFF.

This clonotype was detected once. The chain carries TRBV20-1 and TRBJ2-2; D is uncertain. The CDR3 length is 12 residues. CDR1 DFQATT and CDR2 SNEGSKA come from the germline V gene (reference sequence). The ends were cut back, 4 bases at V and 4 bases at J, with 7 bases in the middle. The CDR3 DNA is TGCAGTGCTACGCTGAGCACCGGGGAGCTGTTTTTT. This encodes CSATLSTGELFF.